One sample yielded the 19 T cell receptor beta chains listed below, sequenced in a study of T cell responses to AZD1222 COVID-19 vaccine. Assay used: immunoSEQ multiplex PCR; TCRdb lists only in-frame clones, some missing. The sample has more than 140,000 clones, approximately 95% seen once; the top ten hold approximately 0.96%. Sequences were derived from peripheral blood, sampled on day 0 of MenACWY control vaccination. Receptor source: an adult in good health.

The genes are TRBV30 and TRBJ2-2; 9 bases align to TRBD2. CDR3 length equals 16 residues. Germline-derived CDR1 and CDR2 are GTSNPN and SVGIG (reference sequence). With 0 bases clipped from V and 3 bases from J, the junction kept 5 bases outside the gene matches. DNA for the CDR3: TGTGCCTGGAGTGTACAGCGGGGGGCGGACACCGGGGAGCTGTTTTTT. Protein: CAWSVQRGADTGELFF.

The chain links TRBV27 to TRBJ2-7; no clear D gene. Per germline, CDR1 MNHEY and CDR2 SMNVEV (reference sequence). Trimming took 11 bases from V and 5 from J, leaving 13 bases between them. The CDR3 loop spans 11 amino acids. CDR3 DNA sequence: TGTGCCGCCCATGGGTTCAACGAGCAGTACTTC. As protein: CAAHGFNEQYF.

The genes are TRBV24-1 and TRBJ2-1, with 9 bases identical to TRBD2. The V gene end was trimmed by 3 bases and the J gene end by 6 bases; junction bases not matched to a gene: 5. This CDR3 is built from 15 residues. Germline V gene sequence: CDR1 KGHDR, CDR2 SFDVKD. The CDR3 region has the DNA TGTGCCACCAGTGATCGCGGGAGGGCCGTCAATGAGCAGTTCTTC. Protein sequence: CATSDRGRAVNEQFF.

The CDR3 loop reads CASYPGTGTDTQYF. The CDR3 DNA reads as TGTGCCAGCTACCCGGGGACAGGGACAGATACGCAGTATTTT. This rearrangement joins TRBV2 to TRBJ2-3; 9 bases map to TRBD1. The V gene's germline CDR1 is SNHLY and CDR2 FYNNEI. This CDR3 has 14 residues. With V trimmed by 8 bases and J by 3 bases, 6 bases remained unmatched.

CDR3: CASSPQGRGTDTQYF. The CDR3 DNA reads as TGTGCCAGCAGCCCACAGGGACGGGGGACAGATACGCAGTATTTT. This rearrangement joins TRBV28 to TRBJ2-3, with D tentatively TRBD1 or TRBD2 (6 bases each). The germline gives CDR1 MDHEN, CDR2 SYDVKM. The CDR3 is made up of 15 amino acids. V lost 6 bases and J 3 bases, leaving 16 bases between the germline ends.

V gene TRBV19 combines with J gene TRBJ1-2, with 9 bases fitting TRBD1. Germline CDR1 is LNHDA and CDR2 is SQIVND (reference sequence). The junction had 7 bases not matched to a gene; V was cut back by 7 bases and J by 1 base. This CDR3 region has 15 residues. CDR3: CASIPDRGVNYGYTF. In nucleotides, the CDR3 is TGTGCCAGTATCCCGGACAGGGGCGTTAACTATGGCTACACCTTC.

This chain uses TRBV7-3 with TRBJ2-7; D is possibly TRBD2 (5 bases). The germline gives CDR1 SGHTA, CDR2 FQGTGA. This CDR3 region has 13 residues. V was pared by 5 bases and J by 4 bases, with 12 bases between. CDR3 protein: CASSPNPGYEQYF. As DNA, the CDR3 is TGTGCCAGCAGCCCTAACCCGGGATACGAGCAGTACTTC.

This chain joins TRBV29-1 and TRBJ2-5; the match to TRBD1 covers 7 bases. Trimming at V came to 7 bases and at J to 1 base, leaving 15 bases not matched to a gene. The CDR3 length is 16 residues. Germline CDR1 and CDR2: SQVTM and ANQGSEA. CDR3 sequence (DNA): TGCAGCGCCCAAAACCGATTGGGACAGTCCCAAGAGACCCAGTACTTC. It codes for CSAQNRLGQSQETQYF.

This clone has just one count. The chain employs TRBV27 and TRBJ1-2, with 9 nucleotides matching TRBD1. This CDR3 is 18 amino acids long. Germline V gives CDR1 MNHEY, CDR2 SMNVEV (reference sequence). After removal of 3 bases from V and 1 base from J, the junction contained 12 bases not matched to a gene. CDR3 nucleotides: TGTGCCAGCAGTTTCTCCGGGACAGGGAGAATGAGTAACTATGGCTACACCTTC. It yields the protein CASSFSGTGRMSNYGYTF.

The chain employs TRBV19 and TRBJ1-2; D might be TRBD1 (5 bases). The germline V and J ends were trimmed by 3 bases and 5 bases, with 7 bases remaining between them. Germline V gene sequence: CDR1 LNHDA, CDR2 SQIVND (reference sequence). The CDR3 totals 12 residues. The CDR3 DNA follows: TGTGCCAGTAGTATGGCAGGGTATGGCTACACCTTC. It translates to CASSMAGYGYTF.

In nucleotides, the CDR3 is TGTGCCAGCAGCCCTGGGGGGAGCAATCAGCCCCAGCATTTT. Amino acid sequence: CASSPGGSNQPQHF. The V gene is TRBV5-5, the J gene TRBJ1-5; D is perhaps TRBD1 (5 bases). The germline CDR1 and CDR2 sequences are SGHKS and YYEKEE (reference sequence). V was clipped by 4 bases and J by 1 base, with 9 bases between them. This CDR3 is 14 amino acids long.

The rearrangement links TRBV5-1 to TRBJ1-1, with a tentative D call TRBD1 (5 bases). Trimming shortened V by 3 bases and J by 5 bases, and 14 bases separated the two germline ends. CDR1 and CDR2 (germline): SGHRS, YFSETQ. The CDR3 is 14 amino acids. The CDR3 DNA sequence: TGCGCCAGCAGCTCTCTACTGAGGGGAACTGAAGCTTTCTTT. It specifies CASSSLLRGTEAFF.

This chain uses TRBV7-8 with TRBJ2-5; a possible D gene is TRBD2 (5 bases). The V gene lost 3 bases and the J gene lost 6 bases, with 11 bases spanning the gap. This CDR3 has 13 residues. Germline V gene data show CDR1 as SGHVS and CDR2 as FQNEAQ. DNA of the CDR3: TGTGCCAGCAGCTTGGAGTCCGGGAAGACCCAGTACTTC. It translates to CASSLESGKTQYF. Full variable domain (remainder filled in from reference TRBV7-8 and TRBJ2-5): GAGVSQSPRYKVAKRGQDVALRCDPISGHVSLFWYQQALGQGPEFLTYFQNEAQLDKSGLPSDRFFAERPEGSVSTLKIQRTQQEDSAVYLCASSLESGKTQYFGPGTRLLVL.

This chain connects TRBV6-5 to TRBJ2-7; possibly TRBD2 for D (6 bases). The CDR3 has 15 residues. Germline V gene lookup returns CDR1 MNHEY and CDR2 SVGAGI. Trimming left V 0 bases short and J 5 bases short, with 14 bases between. The CDR3 region has the DNA TGTGCCAGCAGTTACTCACGGGGGAGAGGCCACGAGCAGTACTTC. Translating it yields CASSYSRGRGHEQYF.

The chain couples TRBV6-2 or TRBV6-3 to TRBJ1-5; the match to TRBD1 covers 7 bases. From germline, CDR1 is MNHEY and CDR2 SVGEGT. This CDR3 comprises 18 residues. After removal of 2 bases from V and 3 bases from J, the junction contained 13 bases not matched to a gene. The CDR3, as DNA: TGTGCCAGCAGTTACCCACCCCGGACAGGAGACATCAATCAGCCCCAGCATTTT. This translates into CASSYPPRTGDINQPQHF.

The chain uses TRBV4-2 and TRBJ2-3; 13 nucleotides align to TRBD2. Looked up from germline, CDR1 is LGHNA and CDR2 is YNFKEQ. J was trimmed by 4 bases and V by 1 base; bases with no gene match: 2. The CDR3 spans 16 residues. The CDR3 sequence is CASSQVGLAGPDTQYF. The CDR3 DNA follows: TGTGCCAGCAGCCAAGTGGGACTAGCGGGGCCAGATACGCAGTATTTT.

This chain joins TRBV7-6 and TRBJ2-1; 9 bases match TRBD1. The CDR3 contains 17 residues. Losses at the gene ends were 3 bases for V and 7 bases for J; bases not matched to a gene: 13. Germline V gene lookup returns CDR1 SGHVS and CDR2 FNYEAQ. CDR3: CASSFAHGGQGLNEQFF. As DNA, the CDR3 is TGTGCCAGCAGCTTCGCGCATGGAGGACAGGGGTTAAATGAGCAGTTCTTC.

V is TRBV5-4 and J is TRBJ1-1; TRBD1 might be the D (5 bases). Germline CDR1 is SGHNT and CDR2 is YYREEE (reference sequence). The CDR3 length is 15 residues. V was trimmed by 4 bases and J by 0 bases, leaving 13 bases between them. CDR3 sequence reads: CASSPDRALNTEAFF. The CDR3 nucleotides are TGTGCCAGCAGCCCCGACAGAGCCTTGAACACTGAAGCTTTCTTT.

The chain uses TRBV15 and TRBJ1-1; no definite D call. The CDR3 consists of 13 residues. The ends were cut back, 4 bases at V and 0 bases at J, with 6 bases in the middle. Germline CDR1 is LNHNV and CDR2 is YYDKDF (reference sequence). The CDR3 protein is CATSKQMNTEAFF. Here the CDR3 DNA reads TGTGCCACCAGCAAACAAATGAACACTGAAGCTTTCTTT.